This T cell receptor (beta chain) was identified in a study of Ad26.COV2.S vaccination and SARS-CoV-2 variants. Study overall: Donor participated within the Ad26.COV2.S arm of the COV1001 trial.

As to this clone: Its target is unknown.

V trimming: 4 bases; J trimming: 5 bases; junction bases outside the gene matches: 4. This CDR3 is built from 14 residues. The germline CDR1 and CDR2 sequences are SGHRS and YFSETQ. Documented treatment: some 20 received Ad26.COV2.S at low or high dose, single or two shots; roughly five received placebo; per-sample allocation not given. The study sampled participants on day 63 after the first vaccine or placebo injection. In Boston, the donor was an adult between 18-55 years of age. The assay was immunoSEQ multiplex PCR, and TCRdb's table has in-frame clones only and misses some. The sample contains roughly 350,000 clones, around 88% of which appear only once. Points from the study as a whole: Vaccine and placebo recipients had comparable breadth of non-spike TCRs. Considerable breadth of spike-specific CD8+ and CD4+ T cell responses has reportedly been documented following vaccination.

The sequencing here drew on peripheral blood, taken in a trial of Ad26.COV2.S vaccine versus placebo. V and J are TRBV5-1 and TRBJ2-1, with 9 nucleotides matching TRBD1. This TCR derives from a person between 18 and 65 years old who received the Ad26.COV2.S COVID-19 vaccine or a placebo. The CDR3 bases are TGCGCCAGCAGCACGGACAGGGGAAACAATGAGCAGTTCTTC. It encodes CASSTDRGNNEQFF.